This entry describes one TCR beta chain. The data originate from a study of cytomegalovirus exposure and HLA in healthy donors. PCR was performed using 60 Vbeta and 13 Jbeta primers. TCRdb's table, derived via immunoSEQ multiplex PCR, lists solely in-frame clones and lacks some. Among about 170,000 clones listed, roughly 84% were seen once. The TCR comes from a man between 18 and 29 years old in good health and CMV-seropositive. Sequenced input: PBMCs.

CDR3 DNA sequence: TGTGCCAGCAGGGAGGACAGCTCCTATGGCTACACCTTC. Translating it yields CASREDSSYGYTF. This chain uses TRBV2 with TRBJ1-2; tentatively, D is TRBD1 (6 bases). Germline CDR1 SNHLY, CDR2 FYNNEI. This CDR3 comprises 13 residues. V lost 6 bases to trimming and J lost 4 bases, with 12 bases between them.